The present T cell receptor (beta chain) was sequenced within a study of CD4 T cells in relation to SARS-CoV-2 and coronaviruses. CD4+ T cells from unexposed donors were obtained before the COVID-19 pandemic (2011-2018). Isolation of CD4+ T cells took place after about 9 days in culture. Trimming removed 3 bases at V and 0 bases at J, with 19 bases between. This CDR3 region has 18 residues. CDR1 and CDR2 from the germline V gene are SGHRS and YFSETQ. Turning to this clone: Its antigen is unknown.

Assay used: immunoSEQ multiplex PCR; TCRdb lists only in-frame clones, some missing. The table has 25,000 or so clones, more than 75% seen once. The sequencing sample was made of CD4+ T cells from PBMCs, cultured in vitro. The TCR sequence derives from a human donor in good health. The rearrangement joins TRBV5-1 to TRBJ2-1; the D gene is possibly TRBD2 (7 bases). The CDR3 reads CASSSTGGGGASYNEQFF. In nucleotides, the CDR3 is TGCGCCAGCAGCTCCACGGGGGGCGGAGGGGCCTCCTACAATGAGCAGTTCTTC.